Included here is one T cell receptor beta chain sequence, with context. Other DNA sequences in this specimen translate into the identical CDR3. These data belong to a study of blood T cell repertoires in COVID-19. This table comes from immunoSEQ multiplex PCR, and its TCRdb copy is limited to in-frame clones, with some not included. The data hold about 440,000 clones, with roughly 87% observed a single time. This CDR3 comprises 14 residues. The V gene lost 0 bases and the J gene lost 7 bases, with 12 bases spanning the gap. The V gene's germline CDR1 is LGHDT and CDR2 YNNKEL (reference sequence). Sample: PBMCs or T cells enriched from blood (not recorded which). The chain links TRBV3-1 (or the pseudogene TRBV3-2) to TRBJ1-2, with D possibly TRBD1 on 5 matching bases. The sequence was obtained from a young man who had recovered from COVID-19. The CDR3 spells CASSQDRGSGGYTF. CDR3 coding DNA: TGTGCCAGCAGCCAAGATCGGGGGAGCGGTGGCTACACCTTC.